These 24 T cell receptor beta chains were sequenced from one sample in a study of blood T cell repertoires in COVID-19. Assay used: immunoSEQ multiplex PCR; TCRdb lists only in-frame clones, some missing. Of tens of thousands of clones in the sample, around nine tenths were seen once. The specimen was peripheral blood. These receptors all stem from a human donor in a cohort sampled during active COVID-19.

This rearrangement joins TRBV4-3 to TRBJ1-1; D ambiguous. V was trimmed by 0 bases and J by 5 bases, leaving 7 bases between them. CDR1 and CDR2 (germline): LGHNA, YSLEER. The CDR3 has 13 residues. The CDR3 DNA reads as TGCGCCAGCAGCCAAGATGCGGGTACTGAAGCTTTCTTT. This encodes CASSQDAGTEAFF.

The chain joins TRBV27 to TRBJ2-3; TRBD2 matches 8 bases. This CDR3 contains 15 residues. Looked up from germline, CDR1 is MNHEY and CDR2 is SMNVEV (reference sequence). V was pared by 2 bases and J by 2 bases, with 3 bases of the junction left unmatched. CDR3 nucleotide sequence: TGTGCCAGCAGTTTACAGCGGGGGAACACAGATACGCAGTATTTT. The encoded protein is CASSLQRGNTDTQYF.

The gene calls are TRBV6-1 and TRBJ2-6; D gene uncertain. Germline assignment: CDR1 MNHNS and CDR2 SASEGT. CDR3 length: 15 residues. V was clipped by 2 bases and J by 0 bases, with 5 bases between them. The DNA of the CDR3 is TGTGCCAGCAGTGAACCGGGCTCTGGGGCCAACGTCCTGACTTTC. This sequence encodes CASSEPGSGANVLTF.

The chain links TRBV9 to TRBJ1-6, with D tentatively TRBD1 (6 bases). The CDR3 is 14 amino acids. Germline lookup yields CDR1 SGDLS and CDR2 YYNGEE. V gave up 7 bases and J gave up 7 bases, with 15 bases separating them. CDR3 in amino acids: CASGDYRENSPLHF. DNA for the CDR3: TGTGCCAGCGGAGATTACAGGGAAAATTCACCCCTCCACTTT.

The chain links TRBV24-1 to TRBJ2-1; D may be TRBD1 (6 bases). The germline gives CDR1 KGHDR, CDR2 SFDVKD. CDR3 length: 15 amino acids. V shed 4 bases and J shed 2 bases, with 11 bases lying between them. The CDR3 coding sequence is TGTGCCACCAGTGACCGGGACATAGCCTACAATGAGCAGTTCTTC. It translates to CATSDRDIAYNEQFF.

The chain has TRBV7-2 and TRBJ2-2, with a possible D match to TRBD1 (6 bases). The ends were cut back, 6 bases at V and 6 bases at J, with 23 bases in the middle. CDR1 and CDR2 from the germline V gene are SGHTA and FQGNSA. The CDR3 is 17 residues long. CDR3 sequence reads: CASSRRGALQGPGELFF. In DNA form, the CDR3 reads TGTGCCAGCAGTCGCCGGGGCGCCTTACAGGGACCCGGGGAGCTGTTTTTT.

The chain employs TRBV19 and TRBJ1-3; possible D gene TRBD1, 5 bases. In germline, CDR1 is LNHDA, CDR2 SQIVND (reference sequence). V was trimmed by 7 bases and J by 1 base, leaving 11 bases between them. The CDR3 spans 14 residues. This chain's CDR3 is CASKETASGNTIYF. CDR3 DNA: TGTGCCAGTAAAGAGACAGCATCTGGAAACACCATATATTTT.

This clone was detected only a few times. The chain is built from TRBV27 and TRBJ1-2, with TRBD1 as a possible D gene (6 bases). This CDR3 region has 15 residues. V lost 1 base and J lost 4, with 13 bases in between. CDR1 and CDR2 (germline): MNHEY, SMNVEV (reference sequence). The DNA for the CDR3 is TGTGCCAGCAGTTTATTTGGGGGCGAAAGCTATGGCTACACCTTC. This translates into CASSLFGGESYGYTF.

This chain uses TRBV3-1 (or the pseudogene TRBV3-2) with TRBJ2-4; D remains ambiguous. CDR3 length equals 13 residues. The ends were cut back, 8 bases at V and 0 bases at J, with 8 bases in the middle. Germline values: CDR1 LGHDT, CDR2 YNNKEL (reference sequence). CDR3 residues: CASGEIAKNIQYF. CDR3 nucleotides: TGTGCCAGCGGAGAGATAGCCAAAAACATTCAGTACTTC.

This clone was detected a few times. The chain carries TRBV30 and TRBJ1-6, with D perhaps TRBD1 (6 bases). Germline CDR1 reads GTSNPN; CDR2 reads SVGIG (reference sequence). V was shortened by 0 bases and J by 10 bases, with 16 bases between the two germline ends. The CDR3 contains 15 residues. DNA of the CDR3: TGTGCCTGGAGTGTCGATGGGGGCAGCTGGTCACCCCTCCACTTT. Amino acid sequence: CAWSVDGGSWSPLHF.

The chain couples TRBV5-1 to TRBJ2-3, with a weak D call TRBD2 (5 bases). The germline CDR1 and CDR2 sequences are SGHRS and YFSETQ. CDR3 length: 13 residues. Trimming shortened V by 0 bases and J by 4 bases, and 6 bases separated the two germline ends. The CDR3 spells CASSLGGSDTQYF. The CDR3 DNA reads TGCGCCAGCAGCTTGGGAGGGTCAGATACGCAGTATTTT.

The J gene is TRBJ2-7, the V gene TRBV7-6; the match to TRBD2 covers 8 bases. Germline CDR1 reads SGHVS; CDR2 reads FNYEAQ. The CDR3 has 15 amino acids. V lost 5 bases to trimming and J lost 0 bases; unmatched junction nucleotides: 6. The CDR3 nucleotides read TGTGCCAGCAGCAAAAGCGGGGGTAACTCCTACGAGCAGTACTTC. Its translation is CASSKSGGNSYEQYF. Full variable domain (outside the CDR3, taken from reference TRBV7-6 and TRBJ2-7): GAGVSQSPRYKVTKRGQDVALRCDPISGHVSLYWYRQALGQGPEFLTYFNYEAQQDKSGLPNDRFSAERPEGSISTLTIQRTEQRDSAMYRCASSKSGGNSYEQYFGPGTRLTVT.

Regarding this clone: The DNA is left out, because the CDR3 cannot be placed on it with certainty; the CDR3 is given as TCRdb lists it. The CDR3 sequence: CASSSSGQGRETQYF. The chain combines TRBV28 with TRBJ2-5; the DNA was not used to check the table's D call, TRBD1. The CDR3 numbers 15 amino acids, ends counted. Germline V gene data show CDR1 as MDHEN and CDR2 as SYDVKM.

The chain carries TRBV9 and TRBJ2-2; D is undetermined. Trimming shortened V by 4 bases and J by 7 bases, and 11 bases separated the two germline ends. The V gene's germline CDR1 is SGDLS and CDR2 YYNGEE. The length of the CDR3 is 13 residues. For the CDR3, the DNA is TGTGCCAGCAGCCCCCGACTTGGCGGGGAGCTGTTTTTT. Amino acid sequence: CASSPRLGGELFF. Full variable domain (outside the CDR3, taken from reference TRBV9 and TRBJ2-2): DSGVTQTPKHLITATGQRVTLRCSPRSGDLSVYWYQQSLDQGLQFLIQYYNGEERAKGNILERFSAQQFPDLHSELNLSSLELGDSALYFCASSPRLGGELFFGEGSRLTVL.

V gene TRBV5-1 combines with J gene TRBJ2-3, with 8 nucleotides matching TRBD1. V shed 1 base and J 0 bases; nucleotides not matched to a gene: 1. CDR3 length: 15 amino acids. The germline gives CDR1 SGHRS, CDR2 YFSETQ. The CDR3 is CASSLRTGSTDTQYF. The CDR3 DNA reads TGCGCCAGCAGCTTGAGGACAGGGAGCACAGATACGCAGTATTTT.

CDR3 sequence reads: CASSRLEGGYTEAFF. The CDR3, as DNA: TGTGCCAGCAGTCGGCTAGAGGGGGGGTACACTGAAGCTTTCTTT. The rearrangement links TRBV27 to TRBJ1-1; tentatively, D is TRBD1 (6 bases). Trimming removed 5 bases from V and 3 bases from J, with 16 bases in between. There are 15 residues in the CDR3. Germline values: CDR1 MNHEY, CDR2 SMNVEV (reference sequence).

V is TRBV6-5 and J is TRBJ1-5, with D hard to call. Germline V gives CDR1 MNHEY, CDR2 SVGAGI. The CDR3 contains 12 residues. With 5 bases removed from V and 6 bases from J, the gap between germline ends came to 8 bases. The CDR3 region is CASSHRVQPQHF. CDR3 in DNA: TGTGCCAGCAGTCACCGGGTTCAGCCCCAGCATTTT.

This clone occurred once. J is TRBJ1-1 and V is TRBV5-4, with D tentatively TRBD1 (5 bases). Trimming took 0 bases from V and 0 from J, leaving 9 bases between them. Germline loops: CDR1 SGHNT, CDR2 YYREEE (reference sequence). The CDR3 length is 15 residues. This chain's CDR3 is CASSLVGALNTEAFF. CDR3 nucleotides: TGTGCCAGCAGCTTGGTAGGGGCTTTGAACACTGAAGCTTTCTTT.

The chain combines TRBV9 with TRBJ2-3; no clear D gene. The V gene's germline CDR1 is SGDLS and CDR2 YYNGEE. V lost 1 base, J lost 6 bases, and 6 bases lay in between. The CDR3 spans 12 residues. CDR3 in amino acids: CASSVTRDTQYF. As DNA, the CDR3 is TGTGCCAGCAGCGTAACGAGGGATACGCAGTATTTT.

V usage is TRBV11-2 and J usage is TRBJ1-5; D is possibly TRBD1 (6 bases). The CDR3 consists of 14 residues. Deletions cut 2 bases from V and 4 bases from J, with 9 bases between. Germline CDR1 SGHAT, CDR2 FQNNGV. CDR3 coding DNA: TGTGCCAGCAGCTTACAACAGGGTAATCAGCCCCAGCATTTT. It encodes CASSLQQGNQPQHF.

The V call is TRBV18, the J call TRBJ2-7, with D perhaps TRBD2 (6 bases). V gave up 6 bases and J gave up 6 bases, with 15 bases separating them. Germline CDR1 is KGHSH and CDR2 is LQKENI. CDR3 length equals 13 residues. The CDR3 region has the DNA TGTGCCAGCTCGGACCGGGAGAACGGCGAGCAGTACGTC. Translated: CASSDRENGEQYV.

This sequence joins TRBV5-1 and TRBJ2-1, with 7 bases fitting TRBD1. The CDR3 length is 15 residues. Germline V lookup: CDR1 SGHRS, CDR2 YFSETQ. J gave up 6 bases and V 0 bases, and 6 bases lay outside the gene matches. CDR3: CASSLGQGIGNEQFF. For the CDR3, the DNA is TGCGCCAGCAGCTTGGGACAGGGAATAGGCAATGAGCAGTTCTTC.

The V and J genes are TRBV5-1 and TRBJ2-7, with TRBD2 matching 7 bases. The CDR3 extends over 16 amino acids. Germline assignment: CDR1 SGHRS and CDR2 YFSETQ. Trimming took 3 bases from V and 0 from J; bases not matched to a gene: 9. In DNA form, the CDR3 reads TGCGCCAGCAGCTGGGAAGCGGGGTTGAGCTCCTACGAGCAGTACTTC. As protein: CASSWEAGLSSYEQYF.

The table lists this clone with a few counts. CDR3 nucleotide sequence: TGTGCCAGCAGCTTCAGTACAGGGGGCGAAAAAACTGAAGCTTTCTTT. This encodes CASSFSTGGEKTEAFF. The J gene is TRBJ1-1, the V gene TRBV5-6; the match to TRBD1 covers 9 bases. Germline lookup yields CDR1 SGHDT and CDR2 YYEEEE. Trimming at V came to 2 bases and at J to 5 bases, leaving 10 bases not matched to a gene. The length of the CDR3 is 16 residues.